The entry that follows covers one TCR beta chain sequence. The antigen is unknown. This record belongs to a study of CD8 T cells in Susac syndrome. Notes on the study in general: The study recognized that the number of individuals in its TCR sequencing and HLA analysis was relatively small.

Reverse transcription used roughly 0.45 to 1 ug RNA and random hexamers. The TCR beta CDR3 was amplified by immunoSEQ multiplex PCR across 54 Vbeta, 13 Jbeta. Each CDR3 protein gets one entry after TCRdb re-called the immunoSEQ multiplex PCR reads with MiXCR. The table records a few hundred thousand distinct CDR3 sequences, approximately 85% of them present only once. Germline CDR1 and CDR2: SGHKS and YYEKEE (reference sequence). The CDR3 spans 14 residues. J was trimmed by 6 bases and V by 5 bases; bases with no gene match: 6. The material sequenced was CD8+ T cells from PBMCs. V is TRBV5-5 and J is TRBJ2-7; TRBD2 aligns across 12 bases. The receptor was derived from a human donor with multiple sclerosis. CDR3 sequence (DNA): TGTGCCAGCAGTCTGACTAGCGGGAGACGCGAGCAGTACTTC. Its translation is CASSLTSGRREQYF.